This section outlines one T cell receptor (beta chain) sequence together with its context. Through a sample-barcoded 5' primer and a J-beta primer mix, a second PCR was run for about 6 to 12 cycles. TCRdb used MiXCR to reprocess the 5' RACE reads, holding one entry per CDR3 protein. The profile shows approximately 730,000 distinct CDR3 sequences, roughly 41% of them singletons. The sample belongs to a study of blood T cells in healthy people across ages. CDR3 length equals 13 residues. V lost 5 bases, J lost 6 bases, and 5 bases stayed unmatched. Germline CDR1 is SGHRS and CDR2 is YFSETQ. This receptor was taken from a woman in her sixties or seventies in good health. The chain has TRBV5-1 and TRBJ2-1; 7 bases are shared with TRBD1. Sequencing was performed on blood. CDR3 in amino acids: CASRTGVVNEQFF. CDR3 bases: TGCGCCAGCAGAACAGGGGTTGTCAATGAGCAGTTCTTC. The whole variable domain, filled in from reference TRBV5-1 and TRBJ2-1, reads KAGVTQTPRYLIKTRGQQVTLSCSPISGHRSVSWYQQTPGQGLQFLFEYFSETQRNKGNFPGRFSGRQFSNSRSEMNVSTLELGDSALYLCASRTGVVNEQFFGPGTRLTVL.